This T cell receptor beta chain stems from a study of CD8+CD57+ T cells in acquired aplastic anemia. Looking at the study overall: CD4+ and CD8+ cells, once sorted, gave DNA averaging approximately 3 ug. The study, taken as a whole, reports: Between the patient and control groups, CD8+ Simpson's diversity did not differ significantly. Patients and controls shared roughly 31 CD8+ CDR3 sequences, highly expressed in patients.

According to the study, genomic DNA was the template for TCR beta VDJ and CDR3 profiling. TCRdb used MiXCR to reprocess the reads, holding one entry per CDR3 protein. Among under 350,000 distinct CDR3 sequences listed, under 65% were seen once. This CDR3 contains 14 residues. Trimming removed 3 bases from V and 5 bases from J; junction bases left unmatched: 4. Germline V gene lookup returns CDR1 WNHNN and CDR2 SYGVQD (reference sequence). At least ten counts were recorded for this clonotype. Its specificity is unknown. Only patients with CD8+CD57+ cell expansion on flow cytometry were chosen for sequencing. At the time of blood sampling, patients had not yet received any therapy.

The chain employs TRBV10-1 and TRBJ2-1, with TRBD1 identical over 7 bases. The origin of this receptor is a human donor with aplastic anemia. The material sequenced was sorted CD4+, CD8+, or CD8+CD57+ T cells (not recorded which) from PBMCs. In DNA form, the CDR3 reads TGCGCCAGCAGTGACCAGACAGGGAACAATGAGCAGTTCTTC. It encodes CASSDQTGNNEQFF.